Each of the 26 T cell receptor beta chains below was sequenced from the same sample in a study of Ad26.COV2.S vaccination and SARS-CoV-2 variants. TCRdb's copy holds only in-frame clones and misses some; the assay was immunoSEQ multiplex PCR. The top ten clones hold 2.5% to 3.5% of a sample with roughly 380,000 clones, roughly 84% of them seen once. Treatment here: about 20 received Ad26.COV2.S at low or high dose, single or two shots; 5 received placebo; per-sample allocation not given. Sample collection was performed on day 63 after the first vaccine or placebo injection. This specimen consisted of peripheral blood, obtained in a trial of Ad26.COV2.S vaccine versus placebo. Receptors originate from a person aged 18-65 years who received the Ad26.COV2.S COVID-19 vaccine or a placebo.

The gene calls are TRBV10-3 and TRBJ2-7; 8 nucleotides agree with TRBD1. With V trimmed by 0 bases and J by 4 bases, 2 bases remained unmatched. CDR3 length: 14 amino acids. Germline V gene lookup returns CDR1 ENHRY and CDR2 SYGVKD. This chain's CDR3 is CAISESTGAYEQYF. CDR3 bases: TGTGCCATCAGTGAGTCGACAGGGGCGTACGAGCAGTACTTC.

The chain carries TRBV28 and TRBJ2-3, with 9 bases matching TRBD2. The CDR3 is made up of 14 amino acids. Unmatched junction bases numbered 5, after V lost 7 bases and J lost 3 bases. Germline V CDR1 and CDR2: MDHEN, SYDVKM. The CDR3 protein is CASKRAGGTDTQYF. CDR3 bases: TGTGCCAGCAAACGAGCGGGAGGTACAGATACGCAGTATTTT.

The chain carries TRBV5-1 and TRBJ2-7, with D possibly being TRBD1 (6 bases). Trimming removed 5 bases from V and 1 base from J, with 16 bases in between. CDR3 length: 15 residues. Germline CDR1 SGHRS, CDR2 YFSETQ. The CDR3 loop is CASSFTQGFSYEQYF. The CDR3, as DNA: TGCGCCAGCAGTTTCACTCAGGGGTTTTCCTACGAGCAGTACTTC.

The chain carries TRBV6-6 and TRBJ2-3; tentative D call: TRBD1 (6 bases). V lost 0 bases, J lost 3 bases, and 13 bases lay in between. The V gene's germline CDR1 is MNHNY and CDR2 SVGAGI (reference sequence). The CDR3 is 16 residues long. The DNA of the CDR3 is TGTGCCAGCAGTTACTCGAGTGGGCAGGGGACAGATACGCAGTATTTT. Translation gives CASSYSSGQGTDTQYF.

The CDR3 sequence is CATRGNNQPQHF. DNA of the CDR3: TGTGCCACCAGGGGGAACAATCAGCCCCAGCATTTT. The gene calls are TRBV19 and TRBJ1-5; 7 positions match TRBD1. CDR1 is LNHDA and CDR2 is SQIVND in the germline V gene (reference sequence). V dropped 10 bases and J dropped 3; count of bases not matched to a gene: 3. This CDR3 is built from 12 residues.

The chain employs TRBV7-8 and TRBJ1-3, with 8 bases lining up with TRBD1. Germline V gene data show CDR1 as SGHVS and CDR2 as FQNEAQ. This CDR3 spans 16 amino acids. The J segment lost 8 bases and the V segment lost 5 bases, leaving 14 bases of the junction unmatched. This CDR3 is CASSQRIAGQGYTIYF. Here the CDR3 DNA reads TGTGCCAGCAGCCAACGGATCGCTGGACAGGGATACACCATATATTTT.

In nucleotides, the CDR3 is TGTGCCAGCGCTCCCGGTAGCGGGAGAAACCACGAGCAGTACTTC. This gives the protein CASAPGSGRNHEQYF. The J gene is TRBJ2-7, the V gene TRBV6-5; 9 positions agree with TRBD2. The CDR3 extends over 15 amino acids. In germline, CDR1 is MNHEY, CDR2 SVGAGI. Germline trimming cut 8 bases from V and 5 bases from J; bases unmatched to any gene: 13.

Details on this clone: In the same sample, other DNA sequences code for this CDR3. The chain has TRBV2 and TRBJ2-1, with D uncertain. From germline, CDR1 is SNHLY and CDR2 FYNNEI. The length of the CDR3 is 12 residues. The V gene lost 4 bases and the J gene lost 4 bases, with 5 bases spanning the gap. CDR3 DNA sequence: TGTGCCAGCAGTGGACGTTACAATGAGCAGTTCTTC. Translated, it gives CASSGRYNEQFF.

The chain couples TRBV11-2 to TRBJ1-5, with D unclear. The V and J ends lost 4 bases and 0 bases respectively, with 16 bases between them. The CDR3 is made up of 17 amino acids. Germline V gene lookup returns CDR1 SGHAT and CDR2 FQNNGV. The CDR3 DNA reads as TGTGCCAGCAGCTCCTCTGGGCAGGCGGATAGCAATCAGCCCCAGCATTTT. It encodes CASSSSGQADSNQPQHF. Based on the CDR3 plus reference TRBV11-2 and TRBJ1-5, the full variable domain is EAGVAQSPRYKIIEKRQSVAFWCNPISGHATLYWYQQILGQGPKLLIQFQNNGVVDDSQLPKDRFSAERLKGVDSTLKIQPAKLEDSAVYLCASSSSGQADSNQPQHFGDGTRLSIL.

This clone showed up just a few times. The rearrangement links TRBV10-1 to TRBJ1-2, with D possibly matching TRBD1 (5 bases). The length of the CDR3 is 13 residues. From germline, CDR1 is WNHNN and CDR2 SYGVQD (reference sequence). V lost 2 bases, J lost 5 bases, and 9 bases lay in between. The CDR3 protein is CASSEIGTYGYTF. The CDR3 region has the DNA TGCGCCAGCAGTGAGATAGGGACGTATGGCTACACCTTC.

The gene calls are TRBV5-4 and TRBJ2-7, with unresolved D. Germline CDR1 SGHNT, CDR2 YYREEE (reference sequence). The CDR3 loop spans 12 amino acids. Trimming removed 2 bases at V and 2 bases at J, with 5 bases between. This CDR3 is CASSFETYEQYF. As DNA, the CDR3 is TGTGCCAGCAGCTTCGAGACCTACGAGCAGTACTTC.

This chain links TRBV4-2 with TRBJ1-4, with 7 bases fitting TRBD1. CDR3 size: 15 residues. Germline-derived CDR1 and CDR2 are LGHNA and YNFKEQ. Trimming at V came to 1 base and at J to 7 bases, leaving 6 bases not matched to a gene. This CDR3 reads CASSQGLEGAEKLFF. The CDR3 DNA is TGTGCCAGCAGCCAAGGGTTGGAGGGGGCTGAAAAACTGTTTTTT.

The gene calls are TRBV20-1 and TRBJ2-3, with 10 bases lining up with TRBD2. This CDR3 contains 17 residues. V shed 3 bases and J 0 bases; nucleotides not matched to a gene: 9. Germline V gives CDR1 DFQATT, CDR2 SNEGSKA (reference sequence). The CDR3 nucleotides are TGCAGTGCTAGTGCCTCTCCGACTAGCGGGAGCACAGATACGCAGTATTTT. The encoded protein is CSASASPTSGSTDTQYF.

There are a few counts of this clone. The chain employs TRBV30 and TRBJ1-6; no clear D gene. Germline loops: CDR1 GTSNPN, CDR2 SVGIG (reference sequence). This CDR3 has 13 amino acids. Deletions cut 2 bases from V and 6 bases from J, with 8 bases between. CDR3 bases: TGTGCCTGGAGTACGGGCAGTAATTCACCCCTCCACTTT. It specifies CAWSTGSNSPLHF.

The V gene is TRBV18, the J gene TRBJ2-2, with a weak D call TRBD1 (5 bases). This CDR3 is 12 amino acids long. Germline CDR1 is KGHSH and CDR2 is LQKENI. Trimming removed 2 bases from V and 7 bases from J, with 5 bases in between. DNA for the CDR3: TGTGCCAGCTCACCAAGGGGCGGGGAGCTGTTTTTT. Protein: CASSPRGGELFF.

This clone was observed a handful of times. The CDR3 is CASSLHTRFEQYF. The CDR3 DNA reads TGTGCCAGCAGCTTACATACACGGTTCGAGCAGTACTTC. J is TRBJ2-7 and V is TRBV11-2; D not resolved. Germline V gene sequence: CDR1 SGHAT, CDR2 FQNNGV. The CDR3 has 13 residues. Trimming left V 2 bases short and J 6 bases short, with 11 bases between.

CDR3 amino acids: CASSLFSGSNTGELFF. The CDR3 nucleotides read TGTGCCAGCAGTTTATTTTCTGGATCGAACACCGGGGAGCTGTTTTTT. The chain uses TRBV27 and TRBJ2-2, with no clear D. There are 16 residues in the CDR3. Trimming left V 1 base short and J 0 bases short, with 9 bases between. Looked up from germline, CDR1 is MNHEY and CDR2 is SMNVEV (reference sequence).

This chain connects TRBV2 to TRBJ1-1; D unresolved. Trimming cost V 7 bases and J 10 bases, with 16 bases left between them. The CDR3 totals 12 residues. Germline CDR1 SNHLY, CDR2 FYNNEI. CDR3 DNA: TGTGCCAGCATCGAGGGCCGCCTTAGAGCTTTCTTT. This encodes CASIEGRLRAFF.

CDR3 amino acids: CASSFGGLAGVETQYF. Written as DNA, the CDR3 is TGTGCCAGCAGTTTCGGGGGACTAGCGGGAGTGGAGACCCAGTACTTC. The V gene is TRBV6-5, the J gene TRBJ2-5, with 14 bases lining up with TRBD2. V shed 4 bases, J shed 5 bases, and the junction held 6 bases outside the gene matches. Germline loops: CDR1 MNHEY, CDR2 SVGAGI. The CDR3 contains 16 residues.

This chain joins TRBV5-1 and TRBJ2-7; TRBD1 matches at 12 bases. Germline V lookup: CDR1 SGHRS, CDR2 YFSETQ. This CDR3 spans 18 amino acids. Trimming at V came to 4 bases and at J to 4 bases, leaving 15 bases not matched to a gene. CDR3 residues: CASSRGTGTGGTGYEQYF. DNA for the CDR3: TGCGCCAGCAGCCGGGGGACCGGGACAGGGGGCACAGGGTACGAGCAGTACTTC.

The J gene is TRBJ1-4, the V gene TRBV7-9; weak D call: TRBD1 (5 bases). The germline CDR1 and CDR2 sequences are SEHNR and FQNEAQ (reference sequence). V gave up 3 bases and J gave up 3 bases, with 8 bases separating them. CDR3 length: 14 residues. CDR3 nucleotides: TGTGCCAGCAGCTTGACGGGGGCTAATGAAAAACTGTTTTTT. Translating gives CASSLTGANEKLFF.

This chain links TRBV9 with TRBJ2-2, with D unclear. The germline V gene has CDR1 SGDLS and CDR2 YYNGEE. The CDR3 is 14 amino acids. The ends were cut back, 1 base at V and 4 bases at J, with 8 bases in the middle. CDR3 loop: CASSVYVATGELFF. CDR3 coding DNA: TGTGCCAGCAGCGTATACGTGGCCACCGGGGAGCTGTTTTTT. The whole variable domain, filled in from reference TRBV9 and TRBJ2-2, reads DSGVTQTPKHLITATGQRVTLRCSPRSGDLSVYWYQQSLDQGLQFLIQYYNGEERAKGNILERFSAQQFPDLHSELNLSSLELGDSALYFCASSVYVATGELFFGEGSRLTVL.

This clone has just one count. The rearrangement joins TRBV6-6 to TRBJ1-2; the D gene is possibly TRBD1 (5 bases). CDR3 length: 13 residues. Germline CDR1 and CDR2: MNHNY and SVGAGI (reference sequence). V gave up 3 bases and J gave up 8 bases, with 13 bases separating them. The DNA of the CDR3 is TGTGCCAGCAGTTATTCGACCGGGGGAGGCTACACCTTC. This gives the protein CASSYSTGGGYTF.

This chain uses TRBV6-6 with TRBJ1-4; TRBD1 is a possible D gene (5 bases). V lost 2 bases to trimming and J lost 6 bases, with 13 bases between them. Per the germline V gene, CDR1 is MNHNY and CDR2 is SVGAGI (reference sequence). This CDR3 spans 15 amino acids. This chain's CDR3 is CASSYVQGGDEKLFF. The DNA of the CDR3 is TGTGCCAGCAGTTACGTCCAGGGAGGGGATGAAAAACTGTTTTTT.

V is TRBV27 and J is TRBJ2-6, with unresolved D. Germline-derived CDR1 and CDR2 are MNHEY and SMNVEV (reference sequence). The CDR3 spans 18 residues. Deletions cut 6 bases from V and 0 bases from J, with 18 bases between. Here the CDR3 DNA reads TGTGCCAGCAGACCCCGGGCCACCGGATTCTCTGGGGCCAACGTCCTGACTTTC. Amino acid sequence: CASRPRATGFSGANVLTF.

This clone came up once. The genes are TRBV4-1 and TRBJ2-1; 7 nucleotides line up with TRBD1. J was trimmed by 3 bases and V by 4 bases; bases with no gene match: 12. Per germline, CDR1 MGHRA and CDR2 YSYEKL. This CDR3 comprises 17 residues. The CDR3 region has the DNA TGCGCCAGCAGCCCTACCGTAGGGGGCCTCGGCTACAATGAGCAGTTCTTC. Encoded protein: CASSPTVGGLGYNEQFF.